These T cell receptor beta chains were read from a single sample in a study of blood T cell repertoires in COVID-19. Produced via immunoSEQ multiplex PCR; TCRdb's table is partial and in-frame only. The sample carries 150,000 to 200,000 clones, approximately 90% recorded once. The sequenced material came from peripheral blood. The receptors originated from a man aged 35 to 55 with active or convalescent COVID-19. Both conserved end residues are part of each CDR3. A D gene is named only where the DNA matches it firmly. Clone size is not always given. Where it is, it says once, few, many or a class for expanded clones.

>-|-|TRBV6-5|TRBJ1-2
TGTGCCAGCAGTTACTCAGGGGGAACTTATGGCTACACCTTC
CASSYSGGTYGYTF
>once|TRBD2|TRBV5-4|TRBJ2-3
TGTGCCAGCAGCTCACCACGGACTAGCGGGGGGGCGACAGATACGCAGTATTTT
CASSSPRTSGGATDTQYF
>few|-|TRBV6-2/TRBV6-3|TRBJ1-5
TGTGCCAGCAGTTACTCTCTCCCCGGTGGCAATCAGCCCCAGCATTTT
CASSYSLPGGNQPQHF
>few|-|TRBV11-2|TRBJ1-3
TGTGCCAGCAGCTCGACCAGGATCTCTGGAAACACCATATATTTT
CASSSTRISGNTIYF
>-|-|TRBV30|TRBJ2-5
TGTGCCTGGAGTGCGCGGGGAGAAGAGACCCAGTACTTC
CAWSARGEETQYF
>-|-|TRBV6-6|TRBJ1-2
TGTGCCAGCAGCAGGGAAATCTATGGCTACACCTTC
CASSREIYGYTF
>-|TRBD1|TRBV5-1|TRBJ1-4
TGCGCCAGCAGCAGGGACAGGGAACCTAATGAAAAACTGTTTTTT
CASSRDREPNEKLFF
>-|-|TRBV5-5|TRBJ1-2
TGTGCCAGCAGCTTGGGGGCCGCTATTAATGGCTACACCTTC
CASSLGAAINGYTF
>-|-|TRBV28|TRBJ1-3
TGTGCCAGCACCTCCGGGGGGGCTGGAAACACCATATATTTT
CASTSGGAGNTIYF
>-|TRBD1|TRBV9|TRBJ1-1
TGTGCCAGCAGCGAGGGGACAGGGACAGGTATGACTGAAGCTTTCTTT
CASSEGTGTGMTEAFF
>-|TRBD1|TRBV7-9|TRBJ2-1
TGTGCCAGCAGCGCCGACAGGGGGTCCTACAATGAGCAGTTCTTC
CASSADRGSYNEQFF
>-|TRBD2|TRBV5-1|TRBJ2-1
TGCGCCAGCAGCTGGACTAGCGGGAGTAGTTACAATGAGCAGTTCTTC
CASSWTSGSSYNEQFF
>once|-|TRBV19|TRBJ2-3
TGTGCCAGTAGTATGACACGGAACACAGATACGCAGTATTTT
CASSMTRNTDTQYF
>-|-|TRBV19|TRBJ1-1
TGTGCCAGCCATCTCGGAGGGTTCGACACTGAAGCTTTCTTT
CASHLGGFDTEAFF
>-|-|TRBV5-8|TRBJ1-1
TGTGCCAGCATCCGGGGGGGGTACACTGAAGCTTTCTTT
CASIRGGYTEAFF
>-|-|TRBV13|TRBJ1-2
TGTGCCAGCAGCCTTTCATTTGGTAGCGGCTACACCTTC
CASSLSFGSGYTF
>once|-|TRBV5-1|TRBJ2-5
TGCGCCAGCAGCTTGAGAGGGAGCGAGACCCAGTACTTC
CASSLRGSETQYF
>-|-|TRBV5-4|TRBJ2-5
TGTGCCAGCAGCTTACAGAGACAAGAGACCCAGTACTTC
CASSLQRQETQYF
>-|-|TRBV3-1/TRBV3-2|TRBJ2-3
TGTGCCAGCAGCCAAGGGCGGGGCACAGATACGCAGTATTTT
CASSQGRGTDTQYF
>-|-|TRBV6-2/TRBV6-3|TRBJ2-1
TGTGCCAGCACCCCATCCAGCGGGGACAATAATGAGCAGTTCTTC
CASTPSSGDNNEQFF
>few|-|TRBV2|TRBJ2-7
TGTGCCAGCAGTGAAGGAGGGGACAAGGCCTACGAGCAGTACTTC
CASSEGGDKAYEQYF
>-|-|TRBV27|TRBJ1-2
TGTGCCAGCAGTAGCAGGGTTCCCTATGGCTACACCTTC
CASSSRVPYGYTF
>-|TRBD1|TRBV5-6|TRBJ2-7
TGTGCCAGCAGCCCGTCGGGGACAGGGGGTTTTATGTACGAGCAGTACTTC
CASSPSGTGGFMYEQYF
>-|-|TRBV28|TRBJ2-2
TGTGCCAGCAGTTTAGTCGGGGCCGGGGAGCTGTTTTTT
CASSLVGAGELFF
>-|-|TRBV4-1|TRBJ2-7
TGCGCCAGCAGCCGCCTGGGTGGGCACGAGCAGTACTTC
CASSRLGGHEQYF
>-|-|TRBV9|TRBJ1-3
TGTGCCAGCAGCCTGGCCGACTCTGGAAACACCATATATTTT
CASSLADSGNTIYF
>-|-|TRBV19|TRBJ2-1
TGTGCCAGCGAGGCTAGCTCCTACAATGAGCAGTTCTTC
CASEASSYNEQFF
>-|TRBD1|TRBV24-1|TRBJ2-7
TGTGCCACCAGTGACCCCGGACAGGCCGGGTCCTACGAGCAGTACTTC
CATSDPGQAGSYEQYF
>-|TRBD1|TRBV2|TRBJ1-6
TGTGCCAGCAGGACTTTACGAGGGGGCGCGAATAATTCACCCCTCCACTTT
CASRTLRGGANNSPLHF
>few|TRBD1|TRBV7-2|TRBJ1-1
TGTGCCAGCAGCTTCCAGGGGGCAAGTGAAGCTTTCTTT
CASSFQGASEAFF
>-|-|TRBV28|TRBJ2-1
TGTGCCAGCAATACGGGATACAATGAGCAGTTCTTC
CASNTGYNEQFF
>-|-|TRBV6-1|TRBJ2-7
TGTGCCAGCAGTGAAGGTTGGCGGGGTAACTACGAGCAGTACTTC
CASSEGWRGNYEQYF
>-|TRBD1|TRBV7-2|TRBJ1-4
TGTGCCAGCAGCGTAAGGACAGGAGCAGGTGAAAAACTGTTTTTT
CASSVRTGAGEKLFF
>-|-|TRBV7-2|TRBJ2-7
TGTGCCAGCAGACTAACGGGGGTCTCCAAGGAGCAGTACTTC
CASRLTGVSKEQYF
>once|-|TRBV19|TRBJ2-1
TGTGCCAGTAGTATTTTCGCCTACAATGAGCAGTTCTTC
CASSIFAYNEQFF
>-|TRBD2|TRBV7-9|TRBJ2-2
TGTGCCAGCAGCGGGAGGGTCCGACAACTACCCGGGGAGCTGTTTTTT
CASSGRVRQLPGELFF
>-|TRBD2|TRBV7-9|TRBJ2-5
TGTGCCAGCAGCCCCCGACTAGCGGGAGTGGTGGAGACCCAGTACTTC
CASSPRLAGVVETQYF
>-|TRBD2|TRBV2|TRBJ2-1
TGTGCCAGTCGTGGCGGGGGAAACTCCTACAATGAGCAGTTCTTC
CASRGGGNSYNEQFF
>once|-|TRBV28|TRBJ1-5
TGTGCCAGCAGCCTAATGCCCGACAGTCAGCCCCAGCATTTT
CASSLMPDSQPQHF
>once|TRBD1|TRBV29-1|TRBJ2-5
TGCAGCGTTCCGGGACAGTCCCAAGAGACCCAGTACTTC
CSVPGQSQETQYF
>-|-|TRBV2|TRBJ2-2
TGTGCCAGCAGAGGGCGGAGGGACACCGGGGAGCTGTTTTTT
CASRGRRDTGELFF
>-|TRBD1|TRBV2|TRBJ1-4
TGTGCCGGAAGACAGGGGGGAGGTGAAAAACTGTTTTTT
CAGRQGGGEKLFF
>-|TRBD1|TRBV30|TRBJ1-6
TGTGCCTGGAGCAGACAGGGGAATCCACCCCTCCACTTT
CAWSRQGNPPLHF
>-|-|TRBV6-2/TRBV6-3|TRBJ2-1
TGTGCCAGCAGTTACGCGGGGAGCTCCTACAATGAGCAGTTCTTC
CASSYAGSSYNEQFF
>-|TRBD2|TRBV7-3|TRBJ2-1
TGTGCCAGCAGCTTAAATGGGGGACTAGTTGCGGGTGAGCAGTTCTTC
CASSLNGGLVAGEQFF
>-|TRBD1|TRBV28|TRBJ1-5
TGTGCCAGCAGTTTACGGACAGGGGGTAATCAGCCCCAGCATTTT
CASSLRTGGNQPQHF
>-|TRBD1|TRBV19|TRBJ1-2
TGTGCCAGTAGCCCCAATATTGGGACAGGGAGGAACTATGGCTACACCTTC
CASSPNIGTGRNYGYTF
>once|-|TRBV5-4|TRBJ1-6
TGTGCCAGCAGCTTCCACGGGATGCCACCCCTCCACTTT
CASSFHGMPPLHF
>-|TRBD1|TRBV6-1|TRBJ1-3
TGTGCCAGCAGTGCAGGGACAGGGATCTCTGGAAACACCATATATTTT
CASSAGTGISGNTIYF
>-|TRBD1|TRBV19|TRBJ2-1
TGTGCCAGCTCAGTAGATACAGGGGGAGAGTCCTACAATGAGCAGTTCTTC
CASSVDTGGESYNEQFF
>-|-|TRBV27|TRBJ1-5
TGTGCCAGCAGCCAATACGACACCGATCAGCCCCAGCATTTT
CASSQYDTDQPQHF
>-|TRBD1|TRBV29-1|TRBJ2-1
TGCAGCTCTACCGAGGGGGCAAATGAGCAGTTCTTC
CSSTEGANEQFF